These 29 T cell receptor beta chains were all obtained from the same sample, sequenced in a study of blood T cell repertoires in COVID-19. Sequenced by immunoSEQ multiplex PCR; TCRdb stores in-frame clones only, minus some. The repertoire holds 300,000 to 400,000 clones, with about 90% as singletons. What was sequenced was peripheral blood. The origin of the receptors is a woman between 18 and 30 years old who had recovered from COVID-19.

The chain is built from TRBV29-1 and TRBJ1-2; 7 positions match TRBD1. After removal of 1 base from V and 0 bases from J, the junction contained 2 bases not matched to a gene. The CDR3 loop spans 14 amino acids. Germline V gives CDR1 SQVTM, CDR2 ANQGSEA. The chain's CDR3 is CSVEGQGANYGYTF. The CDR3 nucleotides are TGCAGCGTTGAAGGTCAGGGGGCTAACTATGGCTACACCTTC.

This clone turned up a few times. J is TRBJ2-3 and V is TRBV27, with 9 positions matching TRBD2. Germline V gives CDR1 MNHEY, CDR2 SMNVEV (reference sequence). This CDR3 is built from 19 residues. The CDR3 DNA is TGTGGGTATGATAGCGGGAGATTTTATTTTATCGACACCACAGATACGCAGTATTTT. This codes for CGYDSGRFYFIDTTDTQYF.

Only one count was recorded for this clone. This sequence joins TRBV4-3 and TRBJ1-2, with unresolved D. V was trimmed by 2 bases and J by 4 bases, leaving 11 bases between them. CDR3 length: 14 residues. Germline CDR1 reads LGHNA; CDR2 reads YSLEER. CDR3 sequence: CASSQTPRFYGYTF. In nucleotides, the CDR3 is TGCGCCAGCAGCCAAACGCCCCGGTTCTATGGCTACACCTTC.

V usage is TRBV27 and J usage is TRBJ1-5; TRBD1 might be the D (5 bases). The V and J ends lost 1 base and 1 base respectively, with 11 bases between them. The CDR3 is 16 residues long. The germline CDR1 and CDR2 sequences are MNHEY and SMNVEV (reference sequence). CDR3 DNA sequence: TGTGCCAGCAGTTTATTTCTGCGGGACAGCAATCAGCCCCAGCATTTT. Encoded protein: CASSLFLRDSNQPQHF.

The CDR3 here is CASSDQPRENAGLAEYEQYV. For the CDR3, the DNA is TGTGCCAGCAGTGACCAACCCCGCGAAAACGCGGGACTAGCGGAATACGAGCAGTACGTC. The V gene is TRBV6-4, the J gene TRBJ2-7, with 11 bases matching TRBD2. CDR3 size: 20 residues. V lost 2 bases, J lost 4 bases, and 19 bases stayed unmatched. Germline V lookup: CDR1 MRHNA, CDR2 SNTAGT.

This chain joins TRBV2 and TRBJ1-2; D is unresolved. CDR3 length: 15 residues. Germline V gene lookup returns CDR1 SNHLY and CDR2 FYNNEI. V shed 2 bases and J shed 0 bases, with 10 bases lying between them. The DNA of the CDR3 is TGTGCCAGCAGTGAAATTCGGGGTTCTAACTATGGCTACACCTTC. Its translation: CASSEIRGSNYGYTF.

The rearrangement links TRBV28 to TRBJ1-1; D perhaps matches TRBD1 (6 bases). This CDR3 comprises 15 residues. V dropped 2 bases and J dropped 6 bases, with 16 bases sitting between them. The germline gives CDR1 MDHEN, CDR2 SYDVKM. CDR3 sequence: CASSLQGRIIAEAFF. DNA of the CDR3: TGTGCCAGCAGTTTACAGGGGAGAATTATCGCTGAAGCTTTCTTT.

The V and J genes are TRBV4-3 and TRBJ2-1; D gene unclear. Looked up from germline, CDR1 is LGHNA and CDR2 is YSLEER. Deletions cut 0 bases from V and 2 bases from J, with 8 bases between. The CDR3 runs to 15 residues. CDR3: CASSQDPATYNEQFF. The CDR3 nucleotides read TGCGCCAGCAGCCAAGATCCAGCGACCTACAATGAGCAGTTCTTC.

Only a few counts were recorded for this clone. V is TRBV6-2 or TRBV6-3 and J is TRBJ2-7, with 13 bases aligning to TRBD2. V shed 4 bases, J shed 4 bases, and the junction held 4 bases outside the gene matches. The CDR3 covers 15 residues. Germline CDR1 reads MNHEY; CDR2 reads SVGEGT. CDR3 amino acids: CASSSRTSGRYEQYV. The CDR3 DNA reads TGTGCCAGCAGTTCCCGGACTAGCGGGAGATACGAGCAGTACGTC.

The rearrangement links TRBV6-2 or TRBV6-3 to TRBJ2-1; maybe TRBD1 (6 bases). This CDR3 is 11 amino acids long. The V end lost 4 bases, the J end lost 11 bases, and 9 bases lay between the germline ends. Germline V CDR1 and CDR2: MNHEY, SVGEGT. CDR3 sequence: CASSLGAQQFF. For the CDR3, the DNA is TGTGCCAGCAGTTTGGGGGCCCAGCAGTTCTTC.

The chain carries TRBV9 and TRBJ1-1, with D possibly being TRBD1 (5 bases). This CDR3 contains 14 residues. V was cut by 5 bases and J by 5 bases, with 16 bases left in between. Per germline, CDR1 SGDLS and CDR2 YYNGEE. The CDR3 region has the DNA TGTGCCAGCAGTAATCAGGTGGGGGGGACTGAAGCTTTCTTT. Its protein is CASSNQVGGTEAFF.

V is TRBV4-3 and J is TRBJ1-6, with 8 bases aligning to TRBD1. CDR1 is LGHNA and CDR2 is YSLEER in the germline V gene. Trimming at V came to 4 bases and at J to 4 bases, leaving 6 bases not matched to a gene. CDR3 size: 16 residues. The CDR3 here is CASSRTGGGYNSPLHF. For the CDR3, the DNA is TGCGCCAGCAGCCGTACAGGGGGGGGGTATAATTCACCCCTCCACTTT.

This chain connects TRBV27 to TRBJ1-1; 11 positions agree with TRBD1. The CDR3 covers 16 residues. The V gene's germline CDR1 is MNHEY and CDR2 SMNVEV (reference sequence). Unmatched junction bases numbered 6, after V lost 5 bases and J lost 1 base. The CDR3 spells CASSLRTGGTNTEAFF. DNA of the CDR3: TGTGCCAGCAGTCTTCGGACAGGGGGCACGAACACTGAAGCTTTCTTT.

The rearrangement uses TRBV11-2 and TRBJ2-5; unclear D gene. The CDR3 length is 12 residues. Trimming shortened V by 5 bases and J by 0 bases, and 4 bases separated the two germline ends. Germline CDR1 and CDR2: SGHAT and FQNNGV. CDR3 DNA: TGTGCCAGCAGCCCGTACCAAGAGACCCAGTACTTC. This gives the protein CASSPYQETQYF.

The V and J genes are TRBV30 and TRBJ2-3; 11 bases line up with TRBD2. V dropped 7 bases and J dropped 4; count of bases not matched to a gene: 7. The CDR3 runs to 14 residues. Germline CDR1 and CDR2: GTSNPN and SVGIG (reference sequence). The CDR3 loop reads CASSLAGVSDTQYF. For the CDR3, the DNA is TGTGCCTCTTCACTAGCGGGAGTTTCAGATACGCAGTATTTT.

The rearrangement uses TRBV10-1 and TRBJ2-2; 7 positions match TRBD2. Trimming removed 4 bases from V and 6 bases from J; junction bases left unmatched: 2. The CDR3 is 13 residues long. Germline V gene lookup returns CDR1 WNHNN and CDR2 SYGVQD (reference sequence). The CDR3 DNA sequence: TGCGCCAGCAGTGGGGCGGGGGCCGGGGAGCTGTTTTTT. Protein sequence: CASSGAGAGELFF.

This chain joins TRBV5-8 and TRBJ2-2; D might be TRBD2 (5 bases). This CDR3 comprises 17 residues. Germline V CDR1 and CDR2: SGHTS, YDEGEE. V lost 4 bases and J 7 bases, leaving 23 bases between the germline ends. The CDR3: CASSPGLRGEVDGELFF. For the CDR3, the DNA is TGTGCCAGCAGCCCCGGCCTCCGGGGAGAGGTCGACGGGGAGCTGTTTTTT. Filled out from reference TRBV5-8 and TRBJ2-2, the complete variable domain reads EAGVTQSPTHLIKTRGQQATLRCSPISGHTSVYWYQQALGLGLQFLLWYDEGEERNRGNFPPRFSGRQFPNYSSELNVNALELEDSALYLCASSPGLRGEVDGELFFGEGSRLTVL.

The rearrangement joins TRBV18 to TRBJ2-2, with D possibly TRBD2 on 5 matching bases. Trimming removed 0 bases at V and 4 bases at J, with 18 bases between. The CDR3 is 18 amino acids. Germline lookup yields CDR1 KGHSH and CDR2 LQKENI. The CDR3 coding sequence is TGTGCCAGCTCACCACCGATGGGAGACCCTCCATTCACCGGGGAGCTGTTTTTT. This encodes CASSPPMGDPPFTGELFF.

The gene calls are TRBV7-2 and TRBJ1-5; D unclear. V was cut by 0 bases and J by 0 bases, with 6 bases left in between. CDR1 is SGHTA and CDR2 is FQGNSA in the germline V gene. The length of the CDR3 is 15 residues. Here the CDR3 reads CASSLAANSNQPQHF. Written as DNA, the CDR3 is TGTGCCAGCAGCTTAGCGGCAAATAGCAATCAGCCCCAGCATTTT.

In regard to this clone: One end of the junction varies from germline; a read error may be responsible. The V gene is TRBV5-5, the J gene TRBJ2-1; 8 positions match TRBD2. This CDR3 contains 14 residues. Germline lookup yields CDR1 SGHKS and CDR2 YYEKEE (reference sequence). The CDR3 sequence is CASSLSGGGLPPIF. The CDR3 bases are TGTGCCAGCAGCTTGTCCGGGGGGGGACTACCCCCGATCTTC.

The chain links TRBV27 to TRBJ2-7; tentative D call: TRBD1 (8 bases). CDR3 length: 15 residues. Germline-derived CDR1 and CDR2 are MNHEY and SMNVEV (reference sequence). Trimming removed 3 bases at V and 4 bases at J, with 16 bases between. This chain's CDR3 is CASSFTGGGQYEQYV. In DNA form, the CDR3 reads TGTGCCAGCAGTTTCACAGGGGGGGGGCAGTACGAGCAGTACGTC.

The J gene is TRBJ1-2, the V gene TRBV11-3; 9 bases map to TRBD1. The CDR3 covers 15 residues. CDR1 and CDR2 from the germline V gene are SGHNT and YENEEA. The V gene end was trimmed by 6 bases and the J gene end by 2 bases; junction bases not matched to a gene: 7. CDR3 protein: CASSPPGQGNYGYTF. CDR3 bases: TGTGCCAGCAGTCCTCCGGGACAGGGCAACTATGGCTACACCTTC.

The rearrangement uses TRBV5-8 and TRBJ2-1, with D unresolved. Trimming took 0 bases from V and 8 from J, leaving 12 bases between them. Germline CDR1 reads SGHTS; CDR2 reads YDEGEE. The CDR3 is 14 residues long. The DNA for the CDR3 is TGTGCCAGCAGCTTGGGGCGGTCCCGGGATGAGCAGTTCTTC. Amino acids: CASSLGRSRDEQFF.

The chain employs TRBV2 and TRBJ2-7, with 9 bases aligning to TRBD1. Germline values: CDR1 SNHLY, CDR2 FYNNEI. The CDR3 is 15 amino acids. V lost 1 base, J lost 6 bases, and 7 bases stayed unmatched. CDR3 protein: CASSEVRDRVVEQYV. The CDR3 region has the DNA TGTGCCAGCAGTGAAGTCCGGGACAGGGTGGTCGAGCAGTACGTC.

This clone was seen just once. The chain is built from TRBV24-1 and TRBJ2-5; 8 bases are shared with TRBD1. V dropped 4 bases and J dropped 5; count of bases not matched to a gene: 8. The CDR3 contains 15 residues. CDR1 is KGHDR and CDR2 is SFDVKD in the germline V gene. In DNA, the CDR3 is TGTGCCACCAGTGAGTCCCGGACAGGGTGGGAGACCCAGTACTTC. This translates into CATSESRTGWETQYF.

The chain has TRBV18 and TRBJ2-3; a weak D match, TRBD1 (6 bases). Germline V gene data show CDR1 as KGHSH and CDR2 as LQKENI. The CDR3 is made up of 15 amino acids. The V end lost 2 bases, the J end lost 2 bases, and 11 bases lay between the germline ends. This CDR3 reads CASSPSGAPTDTQYF. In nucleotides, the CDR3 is TGTGCCAGCTCACCATCAGGGGCTCCCACAGATACGCAGTATTTT.

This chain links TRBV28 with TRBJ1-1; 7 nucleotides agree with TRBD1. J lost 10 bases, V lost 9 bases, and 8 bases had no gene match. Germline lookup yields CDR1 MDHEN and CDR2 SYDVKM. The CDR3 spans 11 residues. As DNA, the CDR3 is TGTGCCAGTACAGGGGCGAGAAGAGCTTTCTTT. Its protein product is CASTGARRAFF.

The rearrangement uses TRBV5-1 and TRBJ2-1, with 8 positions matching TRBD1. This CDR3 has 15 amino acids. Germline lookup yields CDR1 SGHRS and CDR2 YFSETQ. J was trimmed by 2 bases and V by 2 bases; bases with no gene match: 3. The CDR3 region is CASSFVTGAYNEQFF. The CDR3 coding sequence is TGCGCCAGCAGCTTCGTGACAGGGGCCTACAATGAGCAGTTCTTC.

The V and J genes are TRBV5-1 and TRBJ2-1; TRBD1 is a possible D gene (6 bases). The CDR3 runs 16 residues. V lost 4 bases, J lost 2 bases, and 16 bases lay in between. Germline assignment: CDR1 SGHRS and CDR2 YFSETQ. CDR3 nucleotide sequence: TGCGCCAGCAGCACCTGGACAGAGAGACCCTACAATGAGCAGTTCTTC. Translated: CASSTWTERPYNEQFF. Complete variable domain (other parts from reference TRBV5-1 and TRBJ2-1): KAGVTQTPRYLIKTRGQQVTLSCSPISGHRSVSWYQQTPGQGLQFLFEYFSETQRNKGNFPGRFSGRQFSNSRSEMNVSTLELGDSALYLCASSTWTERPYNEQFFGPGTRLTVL.